These 29 T cell receptor beta chains were sequenced from one sample in a study of shared T cell receptors in the human thymus. The assay was immunoSEQ multiplex PCR, and TCRdb's table has in-frame clones only and misses some. The sample includes hundreds of thousands of clones, roughly 86% of them seen just once. The data were also submitted as part of a second study, on human thymus T cells.

Specimen: thymocytes. The receptors originated from a boy less than two years old with a congenital heart defect.

This clone was counted a few times. The genes are TRBV5-1 and TRBJ1-2, with 9 nucleotides matching TRBD1. The CDR3 has 11 residues. The trim removed 10 bases at V and 10 bases at J, leaving 8 bases unmatched. Germline V gene data show CDR1 as SGHRS and CDR2 as YFSETQ. Here the CDR3 DNA reads TGCGCCGTACGGACAGGGGCCAACTACACCTTC. Translated, it gives CAVRTGANYTF.

This clone was seen only once. The V call is TRBV30, the J call TRBJ2-5; 7 bases map to TRBD1. The germline V gene encodes CDR1 GTSNPN and CDR2 SVGIG (reference sequence). CDR3 size: 14 residues. V shed 4 bases and J 0 bases; nucleotides not matched to a gene: 5. CDR3 bases: TGTGCCTGGACTGGGACAGTGTACCAAGAGACCCAGTACTTC. Translating gives CAWTGTVYQETQYF.

The chain uses TRBV29-1 and TRBJ2-1, with TRBD1 identical over 7 bases. The CDR3 spans 12 residues. The J segment lost 3 bases and the V segment lost 6 bases, leaving 2 bases of the junction unmatched. Germline V gene lookup returns CDR1 SQVTM and CDR2 ANQGSEA. CDR3 nucleotide sequence: TGCAGCGTGAACAGGGGCTACAATGAGCAGTTCTTC. This gives the protein CSVNRGYNEQFF.

The chain employs TRBV2 and TRBJ2-3; 9 bases fit TRBD2. Germline V gene data show CDR1 as SNHLY and CDR2 as FYNNEI. V lost 7 bases and J lost 0; bases outside the gene matches: 14. This CDR3 region has 18 residues. CDR3 residues: CASTQGGLAGTSTDTQYF. DNA of the CDR3: TGTGCCAGCACCCAAGGAGGGCTAGCGGGGACCAGCACAGATACGCAGTATTTT.

The chain joins TRBV27 to TRBJ2-5, with D unresolved. The CDR3 sequence is 16 residues long. Per the germline V gene, CDR1 is MNHEY and CDR2 is SMNVEV (reference sequence). V was shortened by 6 bases and J by 5 bases, with 22 bases between the two germline ends. The CDR3 reads CASSSTPYPSRETQYF. The CDR3 bases are TGTGCCAGCAGCTCCACCCCTTATCCCTCCAGGGAGACCCAGTACTTC.

The chain recombines TRBV7-2 with TRBJ1-2, with D unclear. Trimming cost V 3 bases and J 0 bases, with 8 bases left between them. Germline values: CDR1 SGHTA, CDR2 FQGNSA. The CDR3 runs to 14 residues. In DNA form, the CDR3 reads TGTGCCAGCAGCTTGCGCCGTACTAACTATGGCTACACCTTC. Encoded protein: CASSLRRTNYGYTF. Full variable domain (rest looked up from reference TRBV7-2 and TRBJ1-2): GAGVSQSPSNKVTEKGKDVELRCDPISGHTALYWYRQSLGQGLEFLIYFQGNSAPDKSGLPSDRFSAERTGGSVSTLTIQRTQQEDSAVYLCASSLRRTNYGYTFGSGTRLTVV.

This chain uses TRBV18 with TRBJ2-3; weak D call: TRBD2 (6 bases). Trimming took off 3 bases at V and 5 bases at J, with 9 bases between the two ends. The CDR3 loop spans 13 amino acids. Germline values: CDR1 KGHSH, CDR2 LQKENI. The CDR3: CASSPSSEDTQYF. The CDR3 DNA sequence: TGTGCCAGCTCACCGTCTAGCGAAGATACGCAGTATTTT.

This rearrangement joins TRBV7-2 to TRBJ1-2, with D perhaps TRBD1 (5 bases). With 1 base removed from V and 8 bases from J, the gap between germline ends came to 14 bases. The CDR3 is 14 amino acids. Germline assignment: CDR1 SGHTA and CDR2 FQGNSA. The CDR3 loop reads CASSLGYTGGGYTF. The CDR3 DNA sequence: TGTGCCAGCAGCTTAGGATATACGGGGGGAGGCTACACCTTC.

The chain is built from TRBV10-3 and TRBJ1-1; a weak D match, TRBD1 (5 bases). This CDR3 has 12 residues. Germline values: CDR1 ENHRY, CDR2 SYGVKD. Trimming removed 10 bases from V and 12 bases from J, with 21 bases in between. CDR3 in DNA: TGTGCCACCCGTAGGGACTCCGAATTGACTTTCTTT. Its translation is CATRRDSELTFF.

The genes are TRBV4-3 and TRBJ1-6; D is perhaps TRBD1 (5 bases). There are 15 residues in the CDR3. The V gene lost 9 bases and the J gene lost 9 bases, with 21 bases spanning the gap. CDR1 is LGHNA, CDR2 YSLEER, per germline. The CDR3 bases are TGCGCCAGTCGGAATCAGGGTTCCCAATGTTCACCCCTCCACTTT. The encoded protein is CASRNQGSQCSPLHF.

The chain has TRBV28 and TRBJ2-7, with D possibly TRBD2 on 6 matching bases. V lost 7 bases and J 4 bases, leaving 11 bases between the germline ends. Per the germline V gene, CDR1 is MDHEN and CDR2 is SYDVKM. This CDR3 contains 12 residues. In nucleotides, the CDR3 is TGTGCCAGCAAACCAGGGAGGTACGAGCAGTACTTC. Its protein is CASKPGRYEQYF.

The chain employs TRBV11-3 and TRBJ2-7; 8 positions match TRBD1. The ends lost 1 base at V and 3 bases at J; junction bases unmatched: 11. Germline lookup yields CDR1 SGHNT and CDR2 YENEEA. This CDR3 has 17 amino acids. The CDR3 here is CASSLGPAGQGSYEQYF. The CDR3 DNA sequence: TGTGCCAGCAGCTTAGGACCCGCCGGACAGGGAAGCTACGAGCAGTACTTC.

The V gene is TRBV14, the J gene TRBJ1-2; no clear D gene. The V gene's germline CDR1 is SGHDN and CDR2 FVKESK. CDR3 length: 14 amino acids. V lost 4 bases, J lost 3 bases, and 12 bases lay in between. The CDR3 loop reads CASSRQPPDYGYTF. In DNA form, the CDR3 reads TGTGCCAGCAGCCGCCAACCTCCGGACTATGGCTACACCTTC.

This clone was seen once. This rearrangement joins TRBV6-5 to TRBJ2-7; tentative D call: TRBD1 (6 bases). CDR1 is MNHEY, CDR2 SVGAGI, per germline. V gave up 0 bases and J gave up 1 base, with 10 bases separating them. The CDR3 consists of 15 residues. Written as DNA, the CDR3 is TGTGCCAGCAGTTACTCGAACGGACAGTCCTACGAGCAGTACTTC. The encoded protein is CASSYSNGQSYEQYF.

The chain recombines TRBV29-1 with TRBJ1-2; the D gene is possibly TRBD1 (6 bases). Trimming removed 7 bases at V and 6 bases at J, with 27 bases between. CDR3 length: 16 residues. Germline lookup yields CDR1 SQVTM and CDR2 ANQGSEA. The DNA for the CDR3 is TGCAGCGGGGACGGGGGGGCTACACCTGACCCGGATGGCTACACCTTC. This translates into CSGDGGATPDPDGYTF.

The gene calls are TRBV7-9 and TRBJ2-4; 14 nucleotides line up with TRBD2. With V trimmed by 5 bases and J by 0 bases, 3 bases remained unmatched. Per germline, CDR1 SEHNR and CDR2 FQNEAQ (reference sequence). This CDR3 has 17 amino acids. The CDR3 sequence is CASSQGLAGEAKNIQYF. The CDR3 nucleotides are TGTGCCAGCAGCCAGGGACTAGCGGGGGAAGCCAAAAACATTCAGTACTTC.

The chain uses TRBV18 and TRBJ1-5; possibly TRBD1 for D (6 bases). The CDR3 is 16 amino acids. Germline CDR1 and CDR2: KGHSH and LQKENI. The ends were cut back, 3 bases at V and 7 bases at J, with 19 bases in the middle. Here the CDR3 reads CASSPTTPDRYQPQHF. CDR3 coding DNA: TGTGCCAGCTCACCGACCACCCCAGACAGGTACCAGCCCCAGCATTTT.

The gene calls are TRBV5-1 and TRBJ2-2; D gene unclear. CDR1 is SGHRS and CDR2 is YFSETQ in the germline V gene. This CDR3 is 13 amino acids long. Trimming removed 4 bases from V and 5 bases from J, with 9 bases in between. The CDR3 DNA is TGCGCCAGCAGCAAAGAGATTACCGGGGAGCTGTTTTTT. Protein sequence: CASSKEITGELFF.

This sequence joins TRBV4-3 and TRBJ2-4; the D gene is possibly TRBD2 (6 bases). V was shortened by 0 bases and J by 12 bases, with 12 bases between the two germline ends. The CDR3 is 13 residues long. CDR1 LGHNA and CDR2 YSLEER come from the germline V gene. In nucleotides, the CDR3 is TGCGCCAGCAGCCAAGAATCTAGCGACAATCAGTACTTC. This sequence encodes CASSQESSDNQYF.

The chain employs TRBV18 and TRBJ2-2; maybe TRBD2 (5 bases). This CDR3 spans 15 amino acids. V lost 0 bases to trimming and J lost 7 bases, with 12 bases between them. Germline assignment: CDR1 KGHSH and CDR2 LQKENI. The CDR3 reads CASSPPLARDGELFF. The CDR3 bases are TGTGCCAGCTCACCACCCTTGGCCCGGGACGGGGAGCTGTTTTTT.

The chain is built from TRBV27 and TRBJ2-5; TRBD1 is a possible D gene (5 bases). Germline V gives CDR1 MNHEY, CDR2 SMNVEV (reference sequence). V lost 5 bases and J 2 bases, leaving 9 bases between the germline ends. This CDR3 is built from 13 residues. DNA for the CDR3: TGTGCCAGCAGTCCAGGGATACAAGAGACCCAGTACTTC. Residues: CASSPGIQETQYF.

The V call is TRBV27, the J call TRBJ2-3, with 11 bases matching TRBD2. The CDR3 is made up of 15 amino acids. CDR1 and CDR2 from the germline V gene are MNHEY and SMNVEV (reference sequence). With 4 bases clipped from V and 6 bases from J, the junction kept 6 bases outside the gene matches. The chain's CDR3 is CASSSVAGGRDTQYF. CDR3 bases: TGTGCCAGCAGTTCGGTAGCGGGAGGGCGGGATACGCAGTATTTT.

This clone was counted a single time. The rearrangement links TRBV14 to TRBJ2-2; D remains unclear. Germline V gene lookup returns CDR1 SGHDN and CDR2 FVKESK. V gave up 0 bases and J gave up 5 bases, with 7 bases separating them. The length of the CDR3 is 14 residues. The CDR3: CASSQDSLTGELFF. Written as DNA, the CDR3 is TGTGCCAGCAGCCAAGACTCCCTGACCGGGGAGCTGTTTTTT.

This chain uses TRBV7-3 with TRBJ2-7, with 8 bases lining up with TRBD2. Germline V gives CDR1 SGHTA, CDR2 FQGTGA. The CDR3 has 16 amino acids. Trimming cost V 4 bases and J 6 bases; bases outside gene matches: 14. CDR3 loop: CASSSLAGGGPREQYF. CDR3 DNA sequence: TGTGCCAGCAGCTCCCTAGCGGGCGGGGGCCCTCGCGAGCAGTACTTC. The whole variable domain, filled in from reference TRBV7-3 and TRBJ2-7, reads GAGVSQTPSNKVTEKGKYVELRCDPISGHTALYWYRQSLGQGPEFLIYFQGTGAADDSGLPNDRFFAVRPEGSVSTLKIQRTERGDSAVYLCASSSLAGGGPREQYFGPGTRLTVT.

This chain connects TRBV7-2 to TRBJ2-1, with 10 positions matching TRBD1. The CDR3 runs to 14 residues. The V gene end was trimmed by 6 bases and the J gene end by 6 bases; junction bases not matched to a gene: 5. Germline V gives CDR1 SGHTA, CDR2 FQGNSA. The CDR3, as DNA: TGTGCCAGCAGAGACAGGGGGCGATTCAATGAGCAGTTCTTC. Translating gives CASRDRGRFNEQFF.

The V call is TRBV29-1, the J call TRBJ2-5; D is perhaps TRBD2 (6 bases). The CDR3 spans 11 residues. Germline lookup yields CDR1 SQVTM and CDR2 ANQGSEA. The CDR3 DNA follows: TGCAGGGGGGGATCTCAAGAGACCCAGTACTTC. The encoded protein is CRGGSQETQYF.

The gene calls are TRBV7-6 and TRBJ2-3, with 14 bases lining up with TRBD2. V was pared by 10 bases and J by 7 bases, with 7 bases of the junction left unmatched. CDR1 is SGHVS, CDR2 FNYEAQ, per germline. The CDR3 is 14 amino acids. CDR3 nucleotide sequence: TGTGCCAACGGGACTAGCGGGAGTGTAAATACGCAGTATTTT. The encoded protein is CANGTSGSVNTQYF.

CDR3 DNA sequence: TGTGCCAGCAGCCCGGCGGAGGGGAACTATGGCTACACCTTC. This encodes CASSPAEGNYGYTF. The rearrangement uses TRBV11-2 and TRBJ1-2, with D possibly matching TRBD1 (5 bases). The CDR3 totals 14 residues. Trimming stripped 5 bases from V and 2 bases from J, with 12 bases between. CDR1 is SGHAT and CDR2 is FQNNGV in the germline V gene.

The chain joins TRBV11-3 to TRBJ2-1, with D tentatively TRBD1 (6 bases). The CDR3 is made up of 15 amino acids. The germline gives CDR1 SGHNT, CDR2 YENEEA. V was clipped by 5 bases and J by 3 bases, with 14 bases between them. The CDR3 is CASSLGDRHYNEQFF. The CDR3 nucleotides are TGTGCCAGCAGCCTGGGAGACAGGCACTACAATGAGCAGTTCTTC.